This TCR beta chain emerged from a study of regulatory T cells in long-lasting Graves disease. The wider study: Graves' patients diagnosed newly had used antithyroid drugs under 3 months.

Sample share makes this clonotype medium-sized. Documented time point: newly diagnosed GD, antithyroid drugs for less than 3 months. PBMC-extracted RNA yielded the TCR library. In building TCR beta libraries, iRepertoire HTBI primers were used together with Arm-PCR of CDR3 regions. Using its own MiXCR run on the multiplex PCR reads, TCRdb lists one record per CDR3 protein. The data contain about 240,000 distinct CDR3 sequences, 20% of them seen just once; the ten biggest clones take up roughly 14%. CDR3 length: 15 amino acids. V dropped 4 bases and J dropped 4 bases, with 13 bases sitting between them. Germline lookup yields CDR1 MNHEY and CDR2 SMNVEV (reference sequence).

The sample consisted of peripheral blood mononuclear cells (PBMCs), taken at new diagnosis, from a patient treated with antithyroid drugs. The chain links TRBV27 to TRBJ2-2, with D tentatively TRBD1 (5 bases). The TCR sequence derives from a female donor with Graves disease. CDR3 nucleotides: TGTGCCAGCAGTTCCCGGCCTACAGGCACCGGGGAGCTGTTTTTT. This encodes CASSSRPTGTGELFF.